These 3 T cell receptor beta chains share one sample of origin, sequenced in a study of blood T cell repertoires in COVID-19. TCRdb keeps only in-frame clones here, not all; method: immunoSEQ multiplex PCR. The sample carries 150,000 to 200,000 clones, 81% recorded once. The sequencing input was peripheral blood. The receptors were sampled from a woman aged 80 or over with COVID-19, enrolled during active disease.

The chain employs TRBV4-1 and TRBJ1-5; D not resolved. This CDR3 comprises 14 residues. Trimming removed 6 bases from V and 6 bases from J, with 15 bases in between. CDR1 MGHRA and CDR2 YSYEKL come from the germline V gene. CDR3 residues: CASSHLPVGQPQHF. For the CDR3, the DNA is TGCGCCAGCAGTCATCTCCCGGTTGGTCAGCCCCAGCATTTT.

The chain is built from TRBV19 and TRBJ1-3; D might be TRBD1 (6 bases). Per germline, CDR1 LNHDA and CDR2 SQIVND (reference sequence). This CDR3 comprises 16 residues. Trimming cost V 3 bases and J 0 bases, with 12 bases left between them. For the CDR3, the DNA is TGTGCCAGTAGTATTCCTCCAGGGGACTCTGGAAACACCATATATTTT. The encoded protein is CASSIPPGDSGNTIYF.

This chain joins TRBV10-3 and TRBJ1-1, with 10 bases identical to TRBD1. The CDR3 totals 15 residues. The V segment lost 5 bases and the J segment 5 bases; nucleotides outside the gene matches: 8. The germline gives CDR1 ENHRY, CDR2 SYGVKD. The CDR3: CAISHSTGGETEAFF. Here the CDR3 DNA reads TGTGCCATCAGTCACTCGACAGGGGGCGAAACTGAAGCTTTCTTT.